In this sample, the clone carrying this T cell receptor beta chain turned up many times. Molecular barcoded adaptors covering alpha/delta and beta/gamma chains were used on roughly 370 ng RNA. TCRdb analysed the reads with MiXCR anew, one entry per CDR3 protein. The data hold some 19,000 distinct CDR3 sequences, with roughly a fifth observed a single time. This specimen belongs to a study of read filtering for tumor transcriptome and immune sequencing. The V gene lost 1 base and the J gene lost 4 bases, with 10 bases spanning the gap. There are 14 residues in the CDR3. Per the germline V gene, CDR1 is SGHTA and CDR2 is FQGNSA.

The specimen was a population of CD138-negative cells sorted from bone marrow. The clonotype comes from a donor at least 40 years old with multiple myeloma. The genes are TRBV7-2 and TRBJ2-5; D remains ambiguous. The CDR3 sequence is CASSLDPLGETQYF. The CDR3 DNA sequence: TGTGCCAGCAGCTTAGATCCCCTGGGAGAGACCCAGTACTTC.